Sequencing of this T cell receptor beta chain was carried out in a study of blood T cell repertoires in COVID-19. There are 17 residues in the CDR3. Per germline, CDR1 MNHEY and CDR2 SMNVEV (reference sequence). Sequencing used immunoSEQ multiplex PCR; TCRdb keeps in-frame clones, though not all of them. The table shows approximately 170,000 clones, with 80% to 85% occurring only once. Points on this clone: An end of the junction does not agree with germline; a read error may underlie this.

This chain connects TRBV27 to TRBJ1-6; the D gene is possibly TRBD1 (6 bases). Sequencing was performed on peripheral blood. The source is a woman in her sixties or seventies with COVID-19, enrolled during active disease. CDR3 bases: TGTGCCAGCAGTCTATCCGGGACACCGTTCTCAAATTCACCCCTCCACTTT. Protein sequence: CASSLSGTPFSNSPLHF.